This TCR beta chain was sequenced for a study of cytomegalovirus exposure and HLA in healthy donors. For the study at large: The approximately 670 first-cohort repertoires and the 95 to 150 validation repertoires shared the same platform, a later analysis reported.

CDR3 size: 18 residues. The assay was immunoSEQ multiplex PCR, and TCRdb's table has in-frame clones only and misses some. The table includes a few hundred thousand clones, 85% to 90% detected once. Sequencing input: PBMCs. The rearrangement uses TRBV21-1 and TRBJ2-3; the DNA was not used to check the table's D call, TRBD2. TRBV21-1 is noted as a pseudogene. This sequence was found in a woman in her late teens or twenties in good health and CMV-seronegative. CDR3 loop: CASSIHYGLAVEPDTQYF. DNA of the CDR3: TGTGCCAGCAGCATACACTACGGACTAGCGGTGGAACCTGATACGCAGTATTTT.